These 2 T cell receptor beta chains were all obtained from the same sample, sequenced in a study of immune heterogeneity within non-small cell lung tumors. TCR beta CDR3 was amplified by multiplex PCR using 32 V and 13 J primers. TCRdb reprocessed the multiplex PCR reads with MiXCR, giving one entry per CDR3 protein. Here the sample spans about 12,000 distinct CDR3 sequences, approximately 22% being singletons. TCRs were amplified from approximately 0.65 ug gDNA of bulk tumor per sample. Several spatially distant biopsies were obtained per primary tumor intraoperatively. Patients underwent curative surgery for untreated, newly diagnosed non-small cell lung cancer. The sample consisted of lung tumor tissue. The source of these receptors is a middle-aged man with non-small cell lung cancer.

The rearrangement links TRBV30 to TRBJ1-2; a possible D gene is TRBD1 (5 bases). The V end lost 3 bases, the J end lost 6 bases, and 5 bases lay between the germline ends. CDR3 length: 10 amino acids. Germline V gene data show CDR1 as GTSNPN and CDR2 as SVGIG (reference sequence). The CDR3 sequence is CAWRGDGYTF. The CDR3 DNA follows: TGTGCCTGGAGGGGGGATGGCTACACCTTC.

This clonotype has ten or more counts. The chain is built from TRBV15 and TRBJ2-2; 15 bases agree with TRBD2. V dropped 1 base and J dropped 3; count of bases not matched to a gene: 3. The CDR3 has 18 residues. Germline-derived CDR1 and CDR2 are LNHNV and YYDKDF (reference sequence). The CDR3 is CATSRGTSGREYTGELFF. As DNA, the CDR3 is TGTGCCACCAGCAGAGGGACTAGCGGGAGGGAGTACACCGGGGAGCTGTTTTTT.